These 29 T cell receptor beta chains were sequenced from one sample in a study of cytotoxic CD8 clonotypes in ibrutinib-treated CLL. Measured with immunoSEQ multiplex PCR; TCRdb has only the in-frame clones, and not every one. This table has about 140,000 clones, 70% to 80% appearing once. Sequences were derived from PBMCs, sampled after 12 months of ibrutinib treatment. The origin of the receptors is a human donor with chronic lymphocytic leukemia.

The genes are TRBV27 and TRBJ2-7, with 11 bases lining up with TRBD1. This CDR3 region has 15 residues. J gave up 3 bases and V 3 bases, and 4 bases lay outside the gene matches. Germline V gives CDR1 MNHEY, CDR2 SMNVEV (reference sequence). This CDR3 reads CASSFGQGAGYEQYF. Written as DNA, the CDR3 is TGTGCCAGCAGTTTCGGACAGGGGGCCGGCTACGAGCAGTACTTC.

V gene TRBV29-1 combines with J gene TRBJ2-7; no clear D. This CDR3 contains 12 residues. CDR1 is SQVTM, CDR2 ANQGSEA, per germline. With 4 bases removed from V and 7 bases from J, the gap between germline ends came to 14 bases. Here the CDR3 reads CSVGPTLREQYF. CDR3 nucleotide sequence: TGCAGCGTTGGGCCAACTCTTAGGGAGCAGTACTTC.

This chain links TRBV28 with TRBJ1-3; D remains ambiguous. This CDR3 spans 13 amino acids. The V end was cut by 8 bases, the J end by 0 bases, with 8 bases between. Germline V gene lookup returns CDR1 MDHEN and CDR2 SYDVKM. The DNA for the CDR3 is TGTGCCAGCGACGGAGTCTCTGGAAACACCATATATTTT. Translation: CASDGVSGNTIYF.

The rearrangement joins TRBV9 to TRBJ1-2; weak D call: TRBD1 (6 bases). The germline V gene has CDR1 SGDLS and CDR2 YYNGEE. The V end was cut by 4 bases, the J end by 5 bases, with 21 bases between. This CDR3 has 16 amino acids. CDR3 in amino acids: CASSTRSTRGRYGYTF. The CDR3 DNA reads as TGTGCCAGCAGCACCCGTAGTACCCGGGGGCGATATGGCTACACCTTC.

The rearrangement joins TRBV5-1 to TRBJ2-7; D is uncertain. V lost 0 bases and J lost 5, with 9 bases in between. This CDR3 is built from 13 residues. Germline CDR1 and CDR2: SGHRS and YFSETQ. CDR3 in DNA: TGCGCCAGCAGCTTGGATCCTGGCAACGAGCAGTACTTC. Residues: CASSLDPGNEQYF. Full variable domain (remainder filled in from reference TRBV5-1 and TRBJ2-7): KAGVTQTPRYLIKTRGQQVTLSCSPISGHRSVSWYQQTPGQGLQFLFEYFSETQRNKGNFPGRFSGRQFSNSRSEMNVSTLELGDSALYLCASSLDPGNEQYFGPGTRLTVT.

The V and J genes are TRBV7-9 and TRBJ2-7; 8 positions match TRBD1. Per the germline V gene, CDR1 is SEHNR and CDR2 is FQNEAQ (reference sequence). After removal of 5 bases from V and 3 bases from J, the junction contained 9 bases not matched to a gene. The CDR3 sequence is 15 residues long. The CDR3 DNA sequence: TGTGCCAGCAGCCCCGGCCCCGACAGGGGCTACGAGCAGTACTTC. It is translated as CASSPGPDRGYEQYF. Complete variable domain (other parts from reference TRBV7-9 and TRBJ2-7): DTGVSQNPRHKITKRGQNVTFRCDPISEHNRLYWYRQTLGQGPEFLTYFQNEAQLEKSRLLSDRFSAERPKGSFSTLEIQRTEQGDSAMYLCASSPGPDRGYEQYFGPGTRLTVT.

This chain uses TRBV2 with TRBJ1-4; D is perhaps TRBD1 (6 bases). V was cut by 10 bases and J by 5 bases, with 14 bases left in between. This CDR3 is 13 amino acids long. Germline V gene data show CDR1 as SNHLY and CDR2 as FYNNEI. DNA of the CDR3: TGTGCCACCAACCGGGGGGCCAATGAAAAACTGTTTTTT. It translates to CATNRGANEKLFF.

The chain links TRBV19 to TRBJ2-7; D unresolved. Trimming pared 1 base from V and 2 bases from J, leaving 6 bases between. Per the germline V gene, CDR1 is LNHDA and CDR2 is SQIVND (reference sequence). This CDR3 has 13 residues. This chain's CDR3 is CASSIAWTYEQYF. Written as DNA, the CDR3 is TGTGCCAGTAGTATAGCCTGGACCTACGAGCAGTACTTC.

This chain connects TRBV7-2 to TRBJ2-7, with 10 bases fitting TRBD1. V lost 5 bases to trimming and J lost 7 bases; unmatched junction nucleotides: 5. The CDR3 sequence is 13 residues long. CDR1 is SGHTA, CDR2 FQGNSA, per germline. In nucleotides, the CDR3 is TGTGCCAGCAGCCTGGACAGGGGGGATGAGCAGTACTTC. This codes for CASSLDRGDEQYF. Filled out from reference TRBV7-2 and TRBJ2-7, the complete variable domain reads GAGVSQSPSNKVTEKGKDVELRCDPISGHTALYWYRQSLGQGLEFLIYFQGNSAPDKSGLPSDRFSAERTGGSVSTLTIQRTQQEDSAVYLCASSLDRGDEQYFGPGTRLTVT.

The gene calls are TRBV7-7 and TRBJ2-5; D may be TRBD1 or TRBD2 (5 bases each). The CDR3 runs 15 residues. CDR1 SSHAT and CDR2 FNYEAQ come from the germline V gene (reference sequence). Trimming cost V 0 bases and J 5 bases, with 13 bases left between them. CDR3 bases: TGTGCCAGCAGCTTAGCGCCAGGGACCGGGGAGACCCAGTACTTC. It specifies CASSLAPGTGETQYF. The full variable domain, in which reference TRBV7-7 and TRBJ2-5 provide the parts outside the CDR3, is GAGVSQSPRYKVTKRGQDVTLRCDPISSHATLYWYQQALGQGPEFLTYFNYEAQPDKSGLPSDRFSAERPEGSISTLTIQRTEQRDSAMYRCASSLAPGTGETQYFGPGTRLLVL.

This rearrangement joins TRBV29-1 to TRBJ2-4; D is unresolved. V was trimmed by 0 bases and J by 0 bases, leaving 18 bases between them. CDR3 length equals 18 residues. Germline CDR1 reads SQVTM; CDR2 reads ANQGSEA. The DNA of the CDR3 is TGCAGCGTTGAAGAGAGAAGGGTACCGAGACTAGCCAAAAACATTCAGTACTTC. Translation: CSVEERRVPRLAKNIQYF.

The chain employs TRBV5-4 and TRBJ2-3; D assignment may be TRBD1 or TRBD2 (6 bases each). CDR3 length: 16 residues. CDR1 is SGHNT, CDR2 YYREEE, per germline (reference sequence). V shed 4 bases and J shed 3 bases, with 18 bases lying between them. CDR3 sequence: CASSTLRGAGTDTQYF. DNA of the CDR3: TGTGCCAGCAGCACTTTGAGGGGGGCAGGAACAGATACGCAGTATTTT. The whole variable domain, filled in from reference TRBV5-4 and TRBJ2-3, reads ETGVTQSPTHLIKTRGQQVTLRCSSQSGHNTVSWYQQALGQGPQFIFQYYREEENGRGNFPPRFSGLQFPNYSSELNVNALELDDSALYLCASSTLRGAGTDTQYFGPGTRLTVL.

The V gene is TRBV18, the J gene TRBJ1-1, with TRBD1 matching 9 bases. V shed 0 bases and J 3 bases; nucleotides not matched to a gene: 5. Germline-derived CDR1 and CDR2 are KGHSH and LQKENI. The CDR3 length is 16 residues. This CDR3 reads CASSPPGTGRDTEAFF. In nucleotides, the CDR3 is TGTGCCAGCTCACCACCAGGGACAGGGAGGGACACTGAAGCTTTCTTT.

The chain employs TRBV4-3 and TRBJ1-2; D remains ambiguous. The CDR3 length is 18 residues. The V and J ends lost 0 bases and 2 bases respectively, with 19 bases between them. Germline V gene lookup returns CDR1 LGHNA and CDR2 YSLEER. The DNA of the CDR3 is TGCGCCAGCAGCCAAGATCTGTGGGCAGCGGAGGGAAACTATGGCTACACCTTC. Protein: CASSQDLWAAEGNYGYTF.

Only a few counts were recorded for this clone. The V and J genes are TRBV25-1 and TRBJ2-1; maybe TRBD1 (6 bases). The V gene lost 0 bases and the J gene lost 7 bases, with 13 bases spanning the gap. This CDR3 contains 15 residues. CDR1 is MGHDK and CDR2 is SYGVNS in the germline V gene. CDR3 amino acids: CASSEYSGAKNEQFF. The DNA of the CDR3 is TGTGCCAGCAGTGAATATTCAGGGGCTAAAAATGAGCAGTTCTTC.

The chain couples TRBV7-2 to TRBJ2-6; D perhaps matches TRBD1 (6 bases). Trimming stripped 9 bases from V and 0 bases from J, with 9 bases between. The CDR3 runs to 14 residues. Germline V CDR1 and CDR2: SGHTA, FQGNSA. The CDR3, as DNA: TGTGCCAGAGGACAGACCTCTGGGGCCAACGTCCTGACTTTC. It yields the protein CARGQTSGANVLTF.

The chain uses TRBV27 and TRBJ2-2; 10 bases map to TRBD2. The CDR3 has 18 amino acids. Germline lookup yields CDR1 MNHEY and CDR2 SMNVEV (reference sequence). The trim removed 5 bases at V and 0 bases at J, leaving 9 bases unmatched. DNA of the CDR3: TGTGCCAGCAGTCCGGGGCTAGCGGGGGCCGCGAACACCGGGGAGCTGTTTTTT. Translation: CASSPGLAGAANTGELFF.

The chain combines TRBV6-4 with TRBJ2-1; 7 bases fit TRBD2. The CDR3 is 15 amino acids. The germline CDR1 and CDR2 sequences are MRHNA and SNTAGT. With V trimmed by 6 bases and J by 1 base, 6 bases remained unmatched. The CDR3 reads CASRRTSLSYNEQFF. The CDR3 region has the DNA TGTGCCAGCAGACGGACTAGTTTGTCCTACAATGAGCAGTTCTTC.

The CDR3 DNA reads TGTGCCAGCAGCGCGGACAGGGGGGGTGGCTACACCTTC. Encoded protein: CASSADRGGGYTF. The J gene is TRBJ1-2, the V gene TRBV5-4, with TRBD1 matching 10 bases. The junction had 4 bases not matched to a gene; V was cut back by 4 bases and J by 7 bases. In germline, CDR1 is SGHNT, CDR2 YYREEE (reference sequence). The CDR3 is made up of 13 amino acids.

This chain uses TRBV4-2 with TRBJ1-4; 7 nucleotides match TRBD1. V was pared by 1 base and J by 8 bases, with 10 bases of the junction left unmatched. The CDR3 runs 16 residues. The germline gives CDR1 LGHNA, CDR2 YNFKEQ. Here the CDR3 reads CASSQVGSTGIEKLFF. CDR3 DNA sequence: TGTGCCAGCAGCCAAGTGGGATCGACAGGGATCGAAAAACTGTTTTTT.

The CDR3 coding sequence is TGTGCCAGCAATCTAGGGGAGACCCAGTACTTC. It specifies CASNLGETQYF. The V call is TRBV2, the J call TRBJ2-5; no firm D call. There are 11 residues in the CDR3. CDR1 is SNHLY, CDR2 FYNNEI, per germline. V shed 7 bases and J shed 5 bases, with 8 bases lying between them.

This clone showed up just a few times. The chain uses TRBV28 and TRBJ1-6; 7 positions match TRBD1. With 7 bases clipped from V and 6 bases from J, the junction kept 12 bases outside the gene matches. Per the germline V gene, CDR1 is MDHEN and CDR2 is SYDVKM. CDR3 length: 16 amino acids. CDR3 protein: CASMEPNRGGNSPLHF. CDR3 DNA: TGTGCCAGCATGGAGCCGAACAGGGGAGGTAATTCACCCCTCCACTTT.

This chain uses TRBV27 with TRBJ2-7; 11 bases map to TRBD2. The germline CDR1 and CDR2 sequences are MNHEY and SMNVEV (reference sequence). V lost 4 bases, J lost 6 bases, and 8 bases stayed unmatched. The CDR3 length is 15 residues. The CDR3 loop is CASSSLAGGEREQYF. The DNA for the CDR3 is TGTGCCAGCAGTTCGTTAGCGGGGGGGGAGCGCGAGCAGTACTTC.

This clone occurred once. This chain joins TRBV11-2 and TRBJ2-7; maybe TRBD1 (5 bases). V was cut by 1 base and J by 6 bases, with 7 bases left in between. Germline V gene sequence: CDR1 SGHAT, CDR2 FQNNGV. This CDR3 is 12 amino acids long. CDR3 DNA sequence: TGTGCCAGCAGCTTAGGGGGCTTCGAGCAGTACTTC. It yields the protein CASSLGGFEQYF.

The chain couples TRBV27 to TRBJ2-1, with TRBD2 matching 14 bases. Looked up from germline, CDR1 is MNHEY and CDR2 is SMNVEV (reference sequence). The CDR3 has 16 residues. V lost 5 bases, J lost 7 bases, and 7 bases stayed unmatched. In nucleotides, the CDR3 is TGTGCCAGCAGTCGACTAGCGGGAGGGAAAGGAAATGAGCAGTTCTTC. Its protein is CASSRLAGGKGNEQFF.

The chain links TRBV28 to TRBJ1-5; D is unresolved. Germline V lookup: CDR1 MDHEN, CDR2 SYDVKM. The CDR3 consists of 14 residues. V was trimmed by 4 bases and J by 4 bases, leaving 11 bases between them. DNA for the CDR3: TGTGCCAGCAGTTCCCCAGGTTCGAATCAGCCCCAGCATTTT. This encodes CASSSPGSNQPQHF.

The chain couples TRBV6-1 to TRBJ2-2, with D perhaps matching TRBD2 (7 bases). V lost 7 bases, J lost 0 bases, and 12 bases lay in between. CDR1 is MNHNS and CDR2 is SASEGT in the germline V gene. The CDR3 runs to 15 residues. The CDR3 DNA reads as TGTGCCAGCAACGCGGGGGCCGCGAACACCGGGGAGCTGTTTTTT. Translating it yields CASNAGAANTGELFF.

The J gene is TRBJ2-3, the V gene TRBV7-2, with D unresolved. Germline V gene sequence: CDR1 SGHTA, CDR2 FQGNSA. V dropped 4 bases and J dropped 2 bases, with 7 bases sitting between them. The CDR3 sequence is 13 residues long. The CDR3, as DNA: TGTGCCAGCAGCTCACGGGCCACAGATACGCAGTATTTT. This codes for CASSSRATDTQYF.

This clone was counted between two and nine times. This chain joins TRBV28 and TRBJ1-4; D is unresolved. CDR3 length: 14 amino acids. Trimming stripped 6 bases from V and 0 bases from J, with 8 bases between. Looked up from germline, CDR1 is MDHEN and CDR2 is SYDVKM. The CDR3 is CASRTFATNEKLFF. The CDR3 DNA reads TGTGCCAGCAGGACCTTTGCAACTAATGAAAAACTGTTTTTT. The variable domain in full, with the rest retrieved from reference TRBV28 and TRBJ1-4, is DVKVTQSSRYLVKRTGEKVFLECVQDMDHENMFWYRQDPGLGLRLIYFSYDVKMKEKGDIPEGYSVSREKKERFSLILESASTNQTSMYLCASRTFATNEKLFFGSGTQLSVL.